Following are 16 T cell receptor beta chains from one sample sequenced in a study of shared clonotypes between healthy human individuals. The protocol was immunoSEQ multiplex PCR, while the TCRdb copy is restricted to in-frame clones and leaves out a portion. The sample holds a few million clones, approximately 95% seen once. Specimen: naive CD4+ T cells sorted from blood. Subset here: CD45RA+ positively selected. These receptors came from a man aged 18 to 30 in good health.

This chain links TRBV6-5 with TRBJ1-1; D is perhaps TRBD1 (6 bases). The CDR3 runs to 12 residues. V was pared by 9 bases and J by 8 bases, with 16 bases between. Germline CDR1 reads MNHEY; CDR2 reads SVGAGI. The DNA for the CDR3 is TGTGCCAGTCATAGAGGAGGGGGGGAAGCTTTCTTT. Encoded protein: CASHRGGGEAFF.

To note about this clone: A much larger clone lies one base from this, so it may be a read error. The same CDR3 arises from other DNA sequences in this sample as well. The gene calls are TRBV5-4 and TRBJ2-5; D is uncertain. The length of the CDR3 is 11 residues. Per germline, CDR1 SGHNT and CDR2 YYREEE (reference sequence). Trimming stripped 2 bases from V and 4 bases from J, with 3 bases between. Here the CDR3 reads CASSFGETQYF. The DNA of the CDR3 is TGTGCCAGCAGCTTTGGAGAGACCCAGTACTTC.

V usage is TRBV5-1 and J usage is TRBJ2-2; the match to TRBD2 covers 7 bases. Per germline, CDR1 SGHRS and CDR2 YFSETQ. The trim removed 1 base at V and 3 bases at J, leaving 12 bases unmatched. This CDR3 has 18 amino acids. The CDR3 nucleotides are TGCGCCAGCAGCTTGACCGGGGGGAGAGCCTTAGACACCGGGGAGCTGTTTTTT. Translating gives CASSLTGGRALDTGELFF. Full variable domain (rest looked up from reference TRBV5-1 and TRBJ2-2): KAGVTQTPRYLIKTRGQQVTLSCSPISGHRSVSWYQQTPGQGLQFLFEYFSETQRNKGNFPGRFSGRQFSNSRSEMNVSTLELGDSALYLCASSLTGGRALDTGELFFGEGSRLTVL.

The chain is built from TRBV27 and TRBJ1-6; D is unclear. Germline V CDR1 and CDR2: MNHEY, SMNVEV (reference sequence). CDR3 length: 15 amino acids. With 4 bases removed from V and 4 bases from J, the gap between germline ends came to 11 bases. CDR3 residues: CASSSDQTYNSPLHF. The CDR3 DNA sequence: TGTGCCAGCAGTTCCGACCAGACTTATAATTCACCCCTCCACTTT.

CDR3 in amino acids: CASRLSMNTEAFF. The CDR3 nucleotides are TGTGCCAGTAGGTTGAGCATGAACACTGAAGCTTTCTTT. V usage is TRBV19 and J usage is TRBJ1-1, with unresolved D. The V gene lost 6 bases and the J gene lost 0 bases, with 8 bases spanning the gap. The CDR3 is 13 amino acids. Per germline, CDR1 LNHDA and CDR2 SQIVND (reference sequence).

The chain uses TRBV15 and TRBJ2-3, with 8 bases fitting TRBD2. The germline V gene encodes CDR1 LNHNV and CDR2 YYDKDF (reference sequence). The CDR3 loop spans 16 amino acids. After removal of 5 bases from V and 1 base from J, the junction contained 8 bases not matched to a gene. CDR3 bases: TGTGCCACCAGCCCGCGCAGCGGGGGAGGCACAGATACGCAGTATTTT. Protein product: CATSPRSGGGTDTQYF.

The chain combines TRBV29-1 with TRBJ1-1; D is unclear. The CDR3 is made up of 13 amino acids. V lost 4 bases, J lost 5 bases, and 14 bases lay in between. Germline-derived CDR1 and CDR2 are SQVTM and ANQGSEA. In DNA, the CDR3 is TGCAGCGTTGGGGCAGTAGGTGATACTGAAGCTTTCTTT. Its protein product is CSVGAVGDTEAFF.

The chain has TRBV10-3 and TRBJ2-7; TRBD2 agrees at 10 bases. The length of the CDR3 is 14 residues. The V segment lost 4 bases and the J segment 6 bases; nucleotides outside the gene matches: 6. Germline V gene sequence: CDR1 ENHRY, CDR2 SYGVKD. For the CDR3, the DNA is TGTGCCATCAGTGTCCAGCGGGGGGGCCCCGAGCAGTACTTC. Encoded protein: CAISVQRGGPEQYF.

Notes on this clone: The same CDR3 is also encoded by other DNA sequences in this sample. This chain joins TRBV7-2 and TRBJ2-6, with TRBD2 as a possible D gene (5 bases). From germline, CDR1 is SGHTA and CDR2 FQGNSA. V was pared by 3 bases and J by 1 base, with 7 bases between. The length of the CDR3 is 15 residues. CDR3 sequence (DNA): TGTGCCAGCAGCTTGGGCGGGTCTGGGGCCAACGTCCTGACTTTC. Amino acids: CASSLGGSGANVLTF.

V is TRBV7-2 and J is TRBJ2-7; 14 bases map to TRBD2. Germline V gene lookup returns CDR1 SGHTA and CDR2 FQGNSA. The V gene end was trimmed by 4 bases and the J gene end by 6 bases; junction bases not matched to a gene: 8. The CDR3 length is 16 residues. In DNA form, the CDR3 reads TGTGCCAGCAGCTGGAACTCGGGACTAGCGGGGGTCGAGCAGTACTTC. Translation: CASSWNSGLAGVEQYF.

This chain connects TRBV7-2 to TRBJ2-5; TRBD2 agrees at 10 bases. Germline V gene lookup returns CDR1 SGHTA and CDR2 FQGNSA. Trimming removed 6 bases from V and 5 bases from J; junction bases left unmatched: 9. The CDR3 extends over 15 amino acids. CDR3: CASRRTSGGGETQYF. In DNA, the CDR3 is TGTGCCAGCAGGCGGACTAGCGGAGGGGGGGAGACCCAGTACTTC.

This clone appeared a single time. In DNA, the CDR3 is TGTGCCAGCAGTGATTCAGGGGCAAGTTACATTCAGTACTTC. It yields the protein CASSDSGASYIQYF. The gene calls are TRBV6-1 and TRBJ2-4; a weak D match, TRBD1 (6 bases). Trimming took 3 bases from V and 8 from J, leaving 14 bases between them. CDR3 length equals 14 residues. Germline V gene sequence: CDR1 MNHNS, CDR2 SASEGT.

As to this clone: Different DNA sequences within this sample yield the same CDR3. The V call is TRBV20-1, the J call TRBJ1-2; unclear D gene. Germline CDR1 is DFQATT and CDR2 is SNEGSKA (reference sequence). CDR3 size: 11 residues. Trimming took 0 bases from V and 7 from J, leaving 6 bases between them. The CDR3 region is CSARDSGGYTF. The CDR3 DNA sequence: TGCAGTGCTAGAGATTCGGGTGGCTACACCTTC.

CDR3 in DNA: TGCGCCAGCAGTCAATCGAGGGGGACAGGGGACAGCTCCTACGAGCAGTACTTC. It translates to CASSQSRGTGDSSYEQYF. J is TRBJ2-7 and V is TRBV23-1, with 10 bases matching TRBD1. TRBV23-1 is flagged as an ORF with uncertain function. The CDR3 runs to 18 residues. J lost 0 bases, V lost 0 bases, and 8 bases had no gene match.

A word on this clone: The same CDR3 also results from other DNA sequences found in this sample. The V and J genes are TRBV6-5 and TRBJ2-7; D gene uncertain. CDR1 is MNHEY and CDR2 is SVGAGI in the germline V gene. Trimming took off 8 bases at V and 1 base at J, with 6 bases between the two ends. This CDR3 comprises 11 residues. CDR3 DNA sequence: TGTGCCAGCGGGTTATCCTACGAGCAGTACTTC. Its translation is CASGLSYEQYF.

This clone was detected only once. CDR3 DNA sequence: TGCGCCAGCAGCCCGAGACAGGCGACTAACTATGGCTACACCTTC. Amino acids: CASSPRQATNYGYTF. The J gene is TRBJ1-2, the V gene TRBV4-1, with a possible D match to TRBD1 (6 bases). V was shortened by 4 bases and J by 0 bases, with 12 bases between the two germline ends. Germline assignment: CDR1 MGHRA and CDR2 YSYEKL. This CDR3 contains 15 residues.